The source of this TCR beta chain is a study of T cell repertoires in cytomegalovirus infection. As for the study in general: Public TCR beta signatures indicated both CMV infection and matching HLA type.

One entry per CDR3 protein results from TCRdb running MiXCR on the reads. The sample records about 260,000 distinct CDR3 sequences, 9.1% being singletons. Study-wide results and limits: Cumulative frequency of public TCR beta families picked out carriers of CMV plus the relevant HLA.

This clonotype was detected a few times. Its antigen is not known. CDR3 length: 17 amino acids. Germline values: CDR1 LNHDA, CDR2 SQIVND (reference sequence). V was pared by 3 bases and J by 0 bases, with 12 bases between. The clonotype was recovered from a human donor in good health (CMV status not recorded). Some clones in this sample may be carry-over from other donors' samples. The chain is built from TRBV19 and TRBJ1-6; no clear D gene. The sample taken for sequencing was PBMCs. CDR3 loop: CASSMRTLSSYNSPLHF. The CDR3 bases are TGTGCCAGTAGTATGAGGACCCTAAGCTCCTATAATTCACCCCTCCACTTT. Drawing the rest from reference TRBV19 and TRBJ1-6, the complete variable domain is DGGITQSPKYLFRKEGQNVTLSCEQNLNHDAMYWYRQDPGQGLRLIYYSQIVNDFQKGDIAEGYSVSREKKESFPLTVTSAQKNPTAFYLCASSMRTLSSYNSPLHFGNGTRLTVT.